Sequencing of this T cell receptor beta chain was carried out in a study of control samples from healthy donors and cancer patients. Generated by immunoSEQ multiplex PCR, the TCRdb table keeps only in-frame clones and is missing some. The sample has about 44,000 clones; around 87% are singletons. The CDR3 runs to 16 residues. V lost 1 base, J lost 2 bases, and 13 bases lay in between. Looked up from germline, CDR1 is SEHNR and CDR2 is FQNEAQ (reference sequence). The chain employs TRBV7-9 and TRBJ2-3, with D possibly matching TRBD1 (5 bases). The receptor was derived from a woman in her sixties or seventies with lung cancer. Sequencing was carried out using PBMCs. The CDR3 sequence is CASSLDLAGPTDTQYF. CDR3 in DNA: TGTGCCAGCAGCTTAGACTTGGCAGGGCCCACAGATACGCAGTATTTT.